This note documents a single T cell receptor (beta chain) sequence. Produced via immunoSEQ multiplex PCR; TCRdb's table is partial and in-frame only. The sample lists about 220,000 clones, roughly 80% occurring once. These data come from a study of blood T cell repertoires in COVID-19. This clonotype originated in a man aged 30 to 45 with active or convalescent COVID-19. The sample was peripheral blood.

The CDR3 region is CASSPRAGAEAFF. In nucleotides, the CDR3 is TGTGCCAGTAGTCCTAGGGCGGGGGCTGAAGCTTTCTTT. The chain is built from TRBV19 and TRBJ1-1; D is possibly TRBD1 (5 bases). Germline CDR1 and CDR2: LNHDA and SQIVND (reference sequence). The CDR3 length is 13 residues. V shed 5 bases and J shed 6 bases, with 13 bases lying between them.